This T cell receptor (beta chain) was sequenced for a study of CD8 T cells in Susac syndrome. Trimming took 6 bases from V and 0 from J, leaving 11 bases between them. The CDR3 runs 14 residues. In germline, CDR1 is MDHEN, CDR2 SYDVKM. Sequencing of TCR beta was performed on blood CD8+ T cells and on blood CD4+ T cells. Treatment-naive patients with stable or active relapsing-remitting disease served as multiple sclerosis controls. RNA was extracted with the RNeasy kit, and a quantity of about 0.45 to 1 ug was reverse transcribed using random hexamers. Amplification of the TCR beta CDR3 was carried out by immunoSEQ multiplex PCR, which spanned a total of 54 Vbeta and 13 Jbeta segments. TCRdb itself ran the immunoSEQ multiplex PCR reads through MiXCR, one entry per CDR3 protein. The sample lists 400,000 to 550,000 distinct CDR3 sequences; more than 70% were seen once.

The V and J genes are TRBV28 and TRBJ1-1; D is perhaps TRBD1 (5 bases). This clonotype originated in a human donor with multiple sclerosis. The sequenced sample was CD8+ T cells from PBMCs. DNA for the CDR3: TGTGCCAGCAGACCTGGGACGATGAACACTGAAGCTTTCTTT. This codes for CASRPGTMNTEAFF.